What follows are 20 T cell receptor beta chains derived from one specimen sequenced in a study of blood T cell repertoires in COVID-19. TCRdb's table, derived via immunoSEQ multiplex PCR, lists solely in-frame clones and lacks some. The table has some 160,000 clones, around 81% seen once. The sample was peripheral blood. Receptors originate from a man between 65 and 85 years old who had recovered from COVID-19.

The rearrangement uses TRBV29-1 and TRBJ1-2; perhaps TRBD1 as D (5 bases). The V end lost 1 base, the J end lost 1 base, and 13 bases lay between the germline ends. CDR1 and CDR2 (germline): SQVTM, ANQGSEA. This CDR3 is built from 15 residues. The CDR3 nucleotides are TGCAGCGTTGAAGGCGTGACAGCCTTTAACTATGGCTACACCTTC. This encodes CSVEGVTAFNYGYTF.

The V call is TRBV5-8, the J call TRBJ2-3, with 7 bases that match TRBD2. From germline, CDR1 is SGHTS and CDR2 YDEGEE. V shed 1 base and J 6 bases; nucleotides not matched to a gene: 5. CDR3 length: 14 residues. CDR3 sequence: CASSLRLAADTQYF. DNA for the CDR3: TGTGCCAGCAGCTTGCGGCTAGCGGCGGATACGCAGTATTTT.

The chain combines TRBV6-5 with TRBJ2-7, with 9 bases fitting TRBD2. Germline V gene lookup returns CDR1 MNHEY and CDR2 SVGAGI. The CDR3 spans 14 residues. V lost 6 bases and J lost 3; bases outside the gene matches: 6. The CDR3 is CASRRLAEHYEQYF. CDR3 nucleotides: TGTGCCAGCAGACGACTAGCGGAACACTACGAGCAGTACTTC.

As concerns this clone: The same CDR3 also results from other DNA sequences found in this sample. The chain couples TRBV3-1 (or the pseudogene TRBV3-2) to TRBJ1-5; D is undetermined. The CDR3 consists of 13 residues. In germline, CDR1 is LGHDT, CDR2 YNNKEL (reference sequence). Between the trimmed V and J ends, which lost 6 bases and 2 bases, there was a span of 8 bases. The CDR3 nucleotides are TGTGCCAGCAGTCCCACAGGCAATCAGCCCCAGCATTTT. Translation gives CASSPTGNQPQHF.

This chain connects TRBV7-3 to TRBJ2-5, with a tentative D call TRBD1 (6 bases). The germline gives CDR1 SGHTA, CDR2 FQGTGA. There are 14 residues in the CDR3. V lost 5 bases and J 4 bases, leaving 14 bases between the germline ends. The CDR3 sequence: CASSPQVGAETQYF. DNA for the CDR3: TGTGCCAGCAGCCCCCAGGTGGGGGCAGAGACCCAGTACTTC.

This clone has only one observation. The chain employs TRBV7-2 and TRBJ2-5, with 11 bases aligning to TRBD1. The CDR3 is 16 residues long. V was pared by 5 bases and J by 1 base, with 6 bases of the junction left unmatched. Looked up from germline, CDR1 is SGHTA and CDR2 is FQGNSA. Written as DNA, the CDR3 is TGTGCCAGCAGCACAGCCGGGACAGGGGGCCAAGAGACCCAGTACTTC. Its protein is CASSTAGTGGQETQYF. Full variable domain (remainder filled in from reference TRBV7-2 and TRBJ2-5): GAGVSQSPSNKVTEKGKDVELRCDPISGHTALYWYRQSLGQGLEFLIYFQGNSAPDKSGLPSDRFSAERTGGSVSTLTIQRTQQEDSAVYLCASSTAGTGGQETQYFGPGTRLLVL.

The chain joins TRBV10-2 to TRBJ1-1, with TRBD1 as a possible D gene (6 bases). The CDR3 is 14 amino acids. Trimming stripped 4 bases from V and 5 bases from J, with 14 bases between. Germline loops: CDR1 WSHSY, CDR2 SAAADI. The CDR3 nucleotides read TGCGCCAGCAGTGTACAGGGACCGGGGACTGAAGCTTTCTTT. As protein: CASSVQGPGTEAFF.

CDR3 sequence (DNA): TGTGCCAGTAGTATCAGGGAGGATCAGCCCCAGCATTTT. This translates into CASSIREDQPQHF. The chain recombines TRBV19 with TRBJ1-5; TRBD1 is a possible D gene (5 bases). Germline loops: CDR1 LNHDA, CDR2 SQIVND (reference sequence). The CDR3 length is 13 residues. The ends were cut back, 3 bases at V and 5 bases at J, with 8 bases in the middle.

This chain uses TRBV19 with TRBJ2-5, with 7 bases lining up with TRBD2. V lost 5 bases, J lost 5 bases, and 11 bases stayed unmatched. The CDR3 length is 15 residues. Germline V gene data show CDR1 as LNHDA and CDR2 as SQIVND (reference sequence). The CDR3 sequence: CASSFGGGSEETQYF. In DNA form, the CDR3 reads TGTGCCAGTAGTTTCGGTGGCGGGAGCGAGGAGACCCAGTACTTC. Combining the CDR3 with reference TRBV19 and TRBJ2-5 gives the whole variable domain DGGITQSPKYLFRKEGQNVTLSCEQNLNHDAMYWYRQDPGQGLRLIYYSQIVNDFQKGDIAEGYSVSREKKESFPLTVTSAQKNPTAFYLCASSFGGGSEETQYFGPGTRLLVL.

CDR3 in DNA: TGTGCCTGGAGTTCCGGACTAGCGGGATTATCTAGCACAGATACGCAGTATTTT. Its translation: CAWSSGLAGLSSTDTQYF. The chain joins TRBV30 to TRBJ2-3; the match to TRBD2 covers 12 bases. V gave up 2 bases and J gave up 0 bases; unmatched junction bases: 9. The length of the CDR3 is 18 residues. In germline, CDR1 is GTSNPN, CDR2 SVGIG (reference sequence).

V is TRBV7-3 and J is TRBJ1-1; 8 bases are a match to TRBD1. This CDR3 region has 17 residues. The V segment lost 0 bases and the J segment 2 bases; nucleotides outside the gene matches: 8. Germline values: CDR1 SGHTA, CDR2 FQGTGA. The CDR3 here is CASSLTGQGRGNTEAFF. CDR3 coding DNA: TGTGCCAGCAGCTTAACCGGACAGGGAAGGGGAAACACTGAAGCTTTCTTT.

The rearrangement joins TRBV9 to TRBJ2-1; 7 bases match TRBD1. Germline V gene data show CDR1 as SGDLS and CDR2 as YYNGEE. The CDR3 sequence is 15 residues long. The ends lost 4 bases at V and 3 bases at J; junction bases unmatched: 7. This chain's CDR3 is CASSTGQENYNEQFF. For the CDR3, the DNA is TGTGCCAGCAGCACTGGACAGGAAAACTACAATGAGCAGTTCTTC.

The chain uses TRBV5-1 and TRBJ1-5, with 10 bases lining up with TRBD1. The CDR3 loop spans 14 amino acids. The germline gives CDR1 SGHRS, CDR2 YFSETQ. The V gene end was trimmed by 2 bases and the J gene end by 7 bases; junction bases not matched to a gene: 3. The CDR3, as DNA: TGCGCCAGCAGCTTCGGGACAGGGGACCAGCCCCAGCATTTT. Translation gives CASSFGTGDQPQHF. The full variable domain, in which reference TRBV5-1 and TRBJ1-5 provide the parts outside the CDR3, is KAGVTQTPRYLIKTRGQQVTLSCSPISGHRSVSWYQQTPGQGLQFLFEYFSETQRNKGNFPGRFSGRQFSNSRSEMNVSTLELGDSALYLCASSFGTGDQPQHFGDGTRLSIL.

V usage is TRBV12-3 or TRBV12-4 and J usage is TRBJ1-6; 7 bases match TRBD1. The CDR3 contains 13 residues. The V segment lost 6 bases and the J segment 7 bases; nucleotides outside the gene matches: 3. This chain's CDR3 is CASSGQENSPLHF. The CDR3 nucleotides are TGTGCCAGCAGCGGACAGGAAAATTCACCCCTCCACTTT.

The rearrangement joins TRBV28 to TRBJ2-2; 8 bases align to TRBD2. The germline CDR1 and CDR2 sequences are MDHEN and SYDVKM. With V trimmed by 5 bases and J by 5 bases, 7 bases remained unmatched. The CDR3 loop spans 15 amino acids. CDR3: CASSRGPGGTGELFF. The CDR3 DNA reads TGTGCCAGCAGTCGCGGGCCGGGAGGGACCGGGGAGCTGTTTTTT.

This sequence joins TRBV5-4 and TRBJ2-1; the match to TRBD2 covers 10 bases. This CDR3 has 15 residues. The ends lost 4 bases at V and 3 bases at J; junction bases unmatched: 4. Germline V gene sequence: CDR1 SGHNT, CDR2 YYREEE (reference sequence). The CDR3 bases are TGTGCCAGCAGCACTAGCGGGACCCACTACAATGAGCAGTTCTTC. It encodes CASSTSGTHYNEQFF.

This sequence joins TRBV7-8 and TRBJ2-7, with 8 bases fitting TRBD1. Germline lookup yields CDR1 SGHVS and CDR2 FQNEAQ. This CDR3 contains 16 residues. V dropped 5 bases and J dropped 0; count of bases not matched to a gene: 9. The CDR3 here is CASSTARTGSSYEQYF. The CDR3 DNA follows: TGTGCCAGCAGCACGGCCCGGACAGGGTCCTCCTACGAGCAGTACTTC.

This chain connects TRBV2 to TRBJ1-5; D uncertain. The germline V and J ends were trimmed by 4 bases and 7 bases, with 11 bases remaining between them. The CDR3 consists of 13 residues. Germline V gives CDR1 SNHLY, CDR2 FYNNEI. The CDR3 DNA reads TGTGCCAGCAGTGGGGGAGGGCCCCAGCCCCAGCATTTT. Amino acids: CASSGGGPQPQHF.

This clone was seen only a few times. The chain uses TRBV9 and TRBJ1-2; possibly TRBD1 for D (6 bases). V was trimmed by 0 bases and J by 8 bases, leaving 11 bases between them. There are 13 residues in the CDR3. In germline, CDR1 is SGDLS, CDR2 YYNGEE. CDR3 amino acids: CASSVGGGKGYTF. CDR3 in DNA: TGTGCCAGCAGCGTAGGAGGGGGTAAGGGCTACACCTTC.

The chain uses TRBV5-1 and TRBJ2-7, with TRBD1 as a possible D gene (6 bases). Germline V gene sequence: CDR1 SGHRS, CDR2 YFSETQ. The length of the CDR3 is 15 residues. V gave up 3 bases and J gave up 2 bases, with 15 bases separating them. The CDR3 region has the DNA TGCGCCAGCAGCTCGCCCGGGACATATGCCTACGAGCAGTACTTC. Its translation is CASSSPGTYAYEQYF. The full variable domain, with the rest looked up from reference TRBV5-1 and TRBJ2-7, is KAGVTQTPRYLIKTRGQQVTLSCSPISGHRSVSWYQQTPGQGLQFLFEYFSETQRNKGNFPGRFSGRQFSNSRSEMNVSTLELGDSALYLCASSSPGTYAYEQYFGPGTRLTVT.